These T cell receptor beta chains were read from a single sample in a study of OX40 agonist ivuxolimab in advanced cancers. Profiling relied on immunoSEQ multiplex PCR, and the TCRdb table lists in-frame clones only, not all of them. Seen here are 80,000 to 100,000 clones, approximately 94% observed once, and the top ten hold 2% to 3%. Sequenced here: CD4+ or CD8+ T cells sorted from blood, sampled in a trial of the OX40 agonist ivuxolimab. The receptors shown here come from an adult with an advanced solid tumor such as melanoma, head and neck, liver or kidney cancer. Both conserved end residues are part of each CDR3. The D gene is left open where the match is weak. Clone sizes are given selectively: once, few, many, or a class where the clone is expanded.

cdr3_aa cdr3_nt j_call clone_size d_call v_call
CASSLGGMAGYTF TGTGCCAGCAGCTTGGGGGGAATGGCTGGCTACACCTTC TRBJ1-2 NA NA TRBV5-6
CASSLEGRGGNTIYF TGCGCCAGCAGCTTGGAGGGCAGGGGAGGAAACACCATATATTTT TRBJ1-3 NA NA TRBV5-1
CASSLIAGGVNEQFF TGTGCCAGCAGTTTAATAGCAGGAGGCGTTAATGAGCAGTTCTTC TRBJ2-1 NA NA TRBV6-5
CASSVSGANVLTF TGTGCCAGCAGCGTCTCTGGGGCCAACGTCCTGACTTTC TRBJ2-6 NA NA TRBV27
CASGRTNNQPQHF TGTGCCAGCGGACGGACTAACAATCAGCCCCAGCATTTT TRBJ1-5 NA NA TRBV27
CSVVGNTEAFF TGCAGCGTTGTAGGGAACACTGAAGCTTTCTTT TRBJ1-1 NA NA TRBV29-1
CASSQDQGGYEQYF TGCGCCAGCAGCCAAGATCAGGGTGGGTACGAGCAGTACTTC TRBJ2-7 NA NA TRBV4-3
CASSLGGINEQFF TGTGCCAGCAGCTTAGGCGGGATAAATGAGCAGTTCTTC TRBJ2-1 NA NA TRBV11-2
CASSNSGGALRNEQFF TGTGCCAGCAGCAATAGCGGGGGGGCGCTTCGCAATGAGCAGTTCTTC TRBJ2-1 NA TRBD2 TRBV9
CASSNRGNTGELFF TGTGCCAGCAGTAATCGGGGGAACACCGGGGAGCTGTTTTTT TRBJ2-2 NA NA TRBV5-7
CASSFRQNYGYTF TGTGCCAGCAGTTTCAGGCAGAACTATGGCTACACCTTC TRBJ1-2 NA NA TRBV6-5
CASSPRGGGGNTGELFF TGTGCCAGCAGCCCCAGGGGAGGCGGAGGGAACACCGGGGAGCTGTTTTTT TRBJ2-2 once NA TRBV11-2
CASSQALAGLAYEQYF TGCGCCAGCAGCCAAGCACTAGCGGGACTAGCCTACGAGCAGTACTTC TRBJ2-7 once TRBD2 TRBV4-1
CASSLEGLYNSPLHF TGTGCCAGCAGCTTGGAAGGGTTGTACAATTCACCCCTCCACTTT TRBJ1-6 few NA TRBV7-6
CASSISRERDIHNEQFF TGTGCCAGTAGTATTTCGCGGGAGCGAGACATACACAATGAGCAGTTCTTC TRBJ2-1 NA TRBD2 TRBV19
CASSGGYQETQYF TGTGCCAGCAGTGGGGGGTACCAAGAGACCCAGTACTTC TRBJ2-5 NA NA TRBV25-1
CASTKGDGYTF TGTGCCAGCACAAAGGGGGATGGCTACACCTTC TRBJ1-2 NA NA TRBV6-5
CASSLNGYRGRVTGELFF TGTGCCAGCAGCTTAAATGGCTACAGGGGGCGTGTCACCGGGGAGCTGTTTTTT TRBJ2-2 NA TRBD1 TRBV7-2
CASSYHGTDTQYF TGTGCCAGCAGTTACCATGGCACAGATACGCAGTATTTT TRBJ2-3 NA NA TRBV6-5
CASSASSGGNTGELFF TGTGCCAGCAGCGCTTCTAGCGGGGGGAACACCGGGGAGCTGTTTTTT TRBJ2-2 NA TRBD2 TRBV9
CASSEDRWETQYF TGCGCCAGCAGCGAGGACCGGTGGGAGACCCAGTACTTC TRBJ2-5 NA NA TRBV5-1
CASSSGPGTEAFF TGTGCCAGCAGCTCCGGGCCGGGGACTGAAGCTTTCTTT TRBJ1-1 NA NA TRBV5-6
CAISVVDLRDGQYF TGTGCCATCAGTGTTGTCGACCTACGTGACGGGCAGTACTTC TRBJ2-7 NA NA TRBV10-3
CASSLGPGVGNEQFF TGTGCCAGCAGCTTAGGTCCCGGGGTTGGAAATGAGCAGTTCTTC TRBJ2-1 NA NA TRBV13